This T cell receptor beta chain comes out of a study of post-analysis software for immune sequencing data. Study-wide results and caveats: Elevated frequency relative to controls characterized several TRBV segments in patients, TRBV5-6, TRBV5-1 and TRBV20-1 among them.

The CDR3 runs to 17 residues. The ends lost 4 bases at V and 4 bases at J; junction bases unmatched: 15. Germline V gene lookup returns CDR1 SGHDN and CDR2 FVKESK. As to this clonotype: Its matching antigen is unknown.

Tagging with unique molecular identifiers was a feature of the TCR beta cDNA libraries. Each CDR3 protein is one row after TCRdb ran MiXCR on the PCR reads. This table has roughly 160,000 distinct CDR3 sequences, around 36% appearing once. The receptor was derived from a girl aged 5 to 17 with multiple sclerosis. Here the sequenced sample was blood, taken after autologous hematopoietic stem cell transplantation. The rearrangement uses TRBV14 and TRBJ1-2; 7 bases are shared with TRBD1. Here the CDR3 DNA reads TGTGCCAGCAGCCCAACCCCCGGGACAGCACCGTCCTATGGCTACACCTTC. Translating gives CASSPTPGTAPSYGYTF.